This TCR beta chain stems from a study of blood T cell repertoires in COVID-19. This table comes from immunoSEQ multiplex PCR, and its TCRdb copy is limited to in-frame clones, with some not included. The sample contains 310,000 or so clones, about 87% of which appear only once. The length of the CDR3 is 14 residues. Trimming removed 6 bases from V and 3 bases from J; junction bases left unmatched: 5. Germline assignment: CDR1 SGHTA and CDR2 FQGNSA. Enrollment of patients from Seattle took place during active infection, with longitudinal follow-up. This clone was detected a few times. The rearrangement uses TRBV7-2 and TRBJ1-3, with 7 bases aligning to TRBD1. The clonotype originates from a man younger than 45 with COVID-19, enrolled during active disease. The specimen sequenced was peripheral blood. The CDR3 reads CASRLDRNGNTIYF. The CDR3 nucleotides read TGTGCCAGCAGATTGGACAGGAATGGAAACACCATATATTTT.